Given below is one T cell receptor (beta chain) in context. What it recognizes is unknown. This sample is part of a study of cytotoxic CD8 clonotypes in ibrutinib-treated CLL. Whole-study results and caveats: Clonality showed a rise at ibrutinib response that reversed toward baseline at progression.

Assay: immunoSEQ multiplex PCR; the TCRdb copy retains only in-frame clones and omits some. Seen here are some 300,000 clones, about 80% observed once, and the top ten hold about 6.7%. This TCR came from a human donor with chronic lymphocytic leukemia. The sequences come from PBMCs, collected before ibrutinib treatment.

The CDR3 coding sequence is TGTGCCAGCAGCATTACAGGGGACTACGAGCAGTACTTC. This codes for CASSITGDYEQYF. The chain couples TRBV5-6 to TRBJ2-7; 7 bases fit TRBD1. The CDR3 loop spans 13 amino acids. Germline CDR1 and CDR2: SGHDT and YYEEEE. Losses at the gene ends were 4 bases for V and 3 bases for J; bases not matched to a gene: 4.